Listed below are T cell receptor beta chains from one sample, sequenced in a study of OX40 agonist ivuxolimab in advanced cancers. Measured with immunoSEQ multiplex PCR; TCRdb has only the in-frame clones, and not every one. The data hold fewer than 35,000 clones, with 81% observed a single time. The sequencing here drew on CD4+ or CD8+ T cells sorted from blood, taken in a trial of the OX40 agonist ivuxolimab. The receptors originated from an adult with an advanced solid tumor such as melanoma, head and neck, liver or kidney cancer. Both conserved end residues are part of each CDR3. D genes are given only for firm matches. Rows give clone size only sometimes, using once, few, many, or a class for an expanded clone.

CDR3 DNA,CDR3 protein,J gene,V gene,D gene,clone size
TGTGCCAGCAGCTTAAGCCCCCCGGGGAGAGAGACCCAGTACTTC,CASSLSPPGRETQYF,TRBJ2-5,TRBV7-8,-,few
TGTGCCAGCTCACCGGAGTCAGCTAATCAGCCCCAGCATTTT,CASSPESANQPQHF,TRBJ1-5,TRBV18,-,-
TGTGCCAGCAGCTTAAGCAGGGTGGGGGAGACCCAGTACTTC,CASSLSRVGETQYF,TRBJ2-5,TRBV7-3,-,-
TGTGCCAGCAGCTCCCGTCGAATGGAGGGAAACACCATATATTTT,CASSSRRMEGNTIYF,TRBJ1-3,TRBV7-2,-,once
TGTGCCAGCAGCTTACATCCAGGGGGCGCCGGGACTGAAGCTTTCTTT,CASSLHPGGAGTEAFF,TRBJ1-1,TRBV7-2,TRBD1,-
TGTGCCAGCAATCATAAGGACAGGGCGGCCGAGCAGTACTTC,CASNHKDRAAEQYF,TRBJ2-7,TRBV9,TRBD1,-
TGTGCCAGCAGCTTGGGTGGCCCAGGTTCACCCCTCCACTTT,CASSLGGPGSPLHF,TRBJ1-6,TRBV5-4,-,-
TGTGCCAGCAGTTACGGGTCAGCACAAGAGACCCAGTACTTC,CASSYGSAQETQYF,TRBJ2-5,TRBV6-6,-,-
TGTGCCAGCAGCAACAGACAGGGAAGAGCTGAAGCTTTCTTT,CASSNRQGRAEAFF,TRBJ1-1,TRBV7-2,TRBD1,-
TGTGCCAGTAGTATGGGAGGACAGGGTAGACTAAATCAGCCCCAGCATTTT,CASSMGGQGRLNQPQHF,TRBJ1-5,TRBV19,TRBD1,-
TGTGCCAGCAGCTTCGGCCGATATAATTCACCCCTCCACTTT,CASSFGRYNSPLHF,TRBJ1-6,TRBV5-8,-,-
TGTGCCAGCAGCGTGGACATATTTACTGAAGCTTTCTTT,CASSVDIFTEAFF,TRBJ1-1,TRBV9,-,-
TGTGCCAGCAGGGCTATCCCGACTAGCGGGGTCCCCTACGAGCAGTACTTC,CASRAIPTSGVPYEQYF,TRBJ2-7,TRBV6-4,TRBD2,-
TGCGCCAGCAGCCAAGCCATGGAGACCCAGTACTTC,CASSQAMETQYF,TRBJ2-5,TRBV4-1,-,-
TGTGCCAGCAGCTCCCTCCGGGAGCAGTTCTTC,CASSSLREQFF,TRBJ2-1,TRBV5-4,-,-
TGTGCCAGCAGCGTAGCTCCGGGACAGGGGGGGAATTCACCCCTCCACTTT,CASSVAPGQGGNSPLHF,TRBJ1-6,TRBV9,TRBD1,-